The clone carrying this T cell receptor (beta chain) was detected a few times. This specimen comes from a study of T cells in Graves' hyperthyroidism and ophthalmopathy. CDR1 is SNHLY, CDR2 FYNNEI, per germline. This CDR3 region has 15 residues. The germline V and J ends were trimmed by 2 bases and 7 bases, with 15 bases remaining between them. Amplified regions were TCR beta CDR3 sequences from RNA transcripts. First-round RT-PCR targeting the TCR CDR3 was performed with the HTBI primer set. TCRdb independently ran MiXCR on the multiplex PCR reads; one entry per CDR3 protein. Here the sample spans approximately 610,000 distinct CDR3 sequences, roughly 14% being singletons. Under 3 months was the duration of disease in ophthalmopathy patients, who also had a Clinical Activity Score of at least 3 and a NOSPECS grade of at least 4.

The specimen was blood. The chain combines TRBV2 with TRBJ2-4, with D perhaps assigned TRBD1 or TRBD2 (6 bases each). The TCR sequence derives from a woman aged 40 to 50 with Graves' ophthalmopathy. CDR3 DNA: TGTGCCAGCAGTGAATTCCGGGGGCGCGAGAACATTCAGTACTTC. This codes for CASSEFRGRENIQYF.